These T cell receptor beta chains were read from a single sample in a study of radiotherapy plus CTLA-4 blockade in lung cancer. Clones were sequenced by immunoSEQ multiplex PCR, and TCRdb holds only the in-frame ones, with some missing. Here the sample spans about 68,000 clones, about 80% being singletons. Sequenced here: peripheral blood, sampled from a patient treated with radiotherapy plus ipilimumab. These receptors originate from a human donor with non-small cell lung cancer who had a complete response to radiotherapy plus ipilimumab. Each CDR3 is given with its conserved first and last residue. D genes are given only for firm matches. A row's size may be missing; if present it is once, few, many or a size class.

J: TRBJ1-1
size: NA
D: NA
V: TRBV10-2
CDR3: CASSLMGVEAFF
DNA: TGCGCCAGCAGCCTAATGGGCGTGGAAGCTTTCTTT

J: TRBJ2-5
size: NA
D: NA
V: TRBV6-9
CDR3: CASSSGLWETQYF
DNA: TGTGCCAGCAGTTCGGGATTGTGGGAGACCCAGTACTTC

J: TRBJ1-6
size: NA
D: NA
V: TRBV7-2
CDR3: CASSYDSSYNSPLHF
DNA: TGTGCCAGCAGCTACGACAGCTCCTATAATTCACCCCTCCACTTT

J: TRBJ1-5
size: NA
D: NA
V: TRBV19
CDR3: CASSIIQIGNQPQHF
DNA: TGTGCCAGTAGTATAATACAGATTGGCAATCAGCCCCAGCATTTT

J: TRBJ2-2
size: NA
D: NA
V: TRBV10-1
CDR3: CASRRGSTGELFF
DNA: TGCGCCAGCAGAAGGGGCAGCACCGGGGAGCTGTTTTTT

J: TRBJ2-5
size: few
D: NA
V: TRBV14
CDR3: CASSLAETQYF
DNA: TGTGCCAGCAGCCTGGCGGAGACCCAGTACTTC

J: TRBJ2-5
size: NA
D: TRBD1
V: TRBV6-5
CDR3: CARSSNRGLGTQYF
DNA: TGTGCCAGAAGTTCCAACAGGGGGCTTGGGACCCAGTACTTC

J: TRBJ2-4
size: once
D: TRBD2
V: TRBV7-9
CDR3: CASSMGLDLAKNIQYF
DNA: TGTGCCAGCAGCATGGGACTAGATTTAGCCAAAAACATTCAGTACTTC

J: TRBJ1-6
size: NA
D: NA
V: TRBV19
CDR3: CASNNRDSYNSPLHF
DNA: TGTGCCAGTAACAACAGGGATTCCTATAATTCACCCCTCCACTTT

J: TRBJ1-1
size: NA
D: NA
V: TRBV19
CDR3: CASQSVRGRGEAFF
DNA: TGTGCCAGTCAATCGGTAAGGGGACGGGGTGAAGCTTTCTTT

J: TRBJ1-5
size: NA
D: TRBD1
V: TRBV4-3
CDR3: CASSQERMTTGFFSNQPQHF
DNA: TGCGCCAGCAGCCAGGAAAGAATGACGACAGGGTTTTTTTCCAATCAGCCCCAGCATTTT

J: TRBJ1-5
size: NA
D: NA
V: TRBV21-1
CDR3: CASSKGPGGATDRGQPQHF
DNA: TGTGCCAGCAGCAAAGGTCCAGGGGGCGCGACGGACCGGGGTCAGCCCCAGCATTTT

J: TRBJ1-2
size: NA
D: NA
V: TRBV7-9
CDR3: CASSHRGGLTRANYGYTF
DNA: TGTGCCAGCAGCCATAGGGGGGGCCTAACCAGGGCTAACTATGGCTACACCTTC

J: TRBJ2-6
size: NA
D: NA
V: TRBV11-2
CDR3: CASSFRDPSGANVLTF
DNA: TGTGCCAGCAGCTTCCGGGACCCATCTGGGGCCAACGTCCTGACTTTC

J: TRBJ1-2
size: NA
D: TRBD1
V: TRBV18
CDR3: CASSPLEGDRVNGYTF
DNA: TGTGCCAGCTCACCCCTCGAGGGGGACAGGGTAAATGGCTACACCTTC

J: TRBJ2-2
size: NA
D: TRBD2
V: TRBV4-1
CDR3: CASSQDKAGSYLLGTGELFF
DNA: TGCGCCAGCAGCCAAGACAAAGCGGGATCATATCTCCTCGGGACCGGGGAGCTGTTTTTT

J: TRBJ1-1
size: NA
D: TRBD1
V: TRBV7-2
CDR3: CASSYGTGSRTEAFF
DNA: TGTGCCAGCAGCTACGGGACAGGATCCCGCACTGAAGCTTTCTTT

J: TRBJ2-1
size: NA
D: TRBD1
V: TRBV7-2
CDR3: CASSYGGTGVNEQFF
DNA: TGTGCCAGCAGCTACGGCGGGACAGGGGTTAATGAGCAGTTCTTC

J: TRBJ1-2
size: NA
D: TRBD1
V: TRBV29-1
CDR3: CSVEGPGQRSYGYTF
DNA: TGCAGCGTTGAAGGACCGGGACAGCGTTCCTATGGCTACACCTTC

J: TRBJ1-2
size: once
D: NA
V: TRBV27
CDR3: CASSYYGGLGYGYTF
DNA: TGTGCCAGCAGTTATTACGGGGGGCTCGGCTATGGCTACACCTTC

J: TRBJ1-2
size: few
D: NA
V: TRBV28
CDR3: CASSSPPSYGYTF
DNA: TGTGCCAGCAGTTCCCCCCCGAGCTATGGCTACACCTTC

J: TRBJ2-3
size: NA
D: NA
V: TRBV7-2
CDR3: CASSFGLTDTQYF
DNA: TGTGCCAGCAGCTTTGGACTCACAGATACGCAGTATTTT

J: TRBJ2-2
size: NA
D: NA
V: TRBV19
CDR3: CASNKDRNTGELFF
DNA: TGTGCCAGTAATAAGGACAGGAACACCGGGGAGCTGTTTTTT

J: TRBJ1-5
size: NA
D: TRBD1
V: TRBV7-6
CDR3: CASSSGQGLNQPQHF
DNA: TGTGCCAGCAGCTCCGGACAGGGCCTCAATCAGCCCCAGCATTTT

J: TRBJ2-5
size: NA
D: TRBD1
V: TRBV18
CDR3: CASSPEGARQETQYF
DNA: TGTGCCAGCTCACCAGAGGGGGCTCGGCAAGAGACCCAGTACTTC

J: TRBJ2-7
size: NA
D: NA
V: TRBV15
CDR3: CATSRDRGRNYEQYF
DNA: TGTGCCACCAGCAGAGATAGAGGACGGAACTACGAGCAGTACTTC

J: TRBJ2-4
size: NA
D: NA
V: TRBV27
CDR3: CASSSKLRKNIQYF
DNA: TGTGCCAGCAGTTCCAAACTTCGTAAAAACATTCAGTACTTC